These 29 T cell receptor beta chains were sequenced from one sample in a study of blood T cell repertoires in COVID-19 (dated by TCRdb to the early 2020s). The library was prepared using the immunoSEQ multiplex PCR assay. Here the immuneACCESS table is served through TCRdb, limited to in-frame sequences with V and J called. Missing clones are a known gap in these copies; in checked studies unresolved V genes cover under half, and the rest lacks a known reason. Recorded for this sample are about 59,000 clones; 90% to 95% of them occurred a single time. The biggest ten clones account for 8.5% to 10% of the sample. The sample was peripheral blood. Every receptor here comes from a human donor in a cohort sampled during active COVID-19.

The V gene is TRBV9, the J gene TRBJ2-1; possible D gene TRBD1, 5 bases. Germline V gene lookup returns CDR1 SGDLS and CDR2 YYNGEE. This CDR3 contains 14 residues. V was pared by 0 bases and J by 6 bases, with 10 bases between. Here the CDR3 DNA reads TGTGCCAGCAGCGTAGTAGGGGTGAGCAATGAGCAGTTCTTC. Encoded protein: CASSVVGVSNEQFF.

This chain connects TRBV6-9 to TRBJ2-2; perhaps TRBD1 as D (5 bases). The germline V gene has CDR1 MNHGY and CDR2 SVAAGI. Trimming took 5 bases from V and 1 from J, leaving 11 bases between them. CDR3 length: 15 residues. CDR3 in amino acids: CASSVDGQNTGELFF. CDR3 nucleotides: TGTGCCAGCAGTGTGGACGGACAGAACACCGGGGAGCTGTTTTTT.

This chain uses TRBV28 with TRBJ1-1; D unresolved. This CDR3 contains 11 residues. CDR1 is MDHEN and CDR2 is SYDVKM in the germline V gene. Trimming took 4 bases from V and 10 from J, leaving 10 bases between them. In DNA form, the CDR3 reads TGTGCCAGCAGTTCCAGGTCGACAGCTTTCTTT. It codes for CASSSRSTAFF. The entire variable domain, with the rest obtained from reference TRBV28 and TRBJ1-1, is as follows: DVKVTQSSRYLVKRTGEKVFLECVQDMDHENMFWYRQDPGLGLRLIYFSYDVKMKEKGDIPEGYSVSREKKERFSLILESASTNQTSMYLCASSSRSTAFFGQGTRLTVV.

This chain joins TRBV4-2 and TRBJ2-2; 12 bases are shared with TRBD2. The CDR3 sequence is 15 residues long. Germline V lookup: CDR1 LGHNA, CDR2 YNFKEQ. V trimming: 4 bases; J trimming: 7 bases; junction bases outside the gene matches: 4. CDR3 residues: CASSRGTSGFGELFF. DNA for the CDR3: TGTGCCAGCAGCCGAGGGACTAGCGGGTTCGGGGAGCTGTTTTTT.

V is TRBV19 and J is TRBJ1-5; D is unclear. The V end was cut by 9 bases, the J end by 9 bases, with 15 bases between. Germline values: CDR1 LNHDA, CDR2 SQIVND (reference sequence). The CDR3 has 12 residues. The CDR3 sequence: CASENGPGPQHF. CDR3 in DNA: TGTGCCAGCGAAAATGGTCCGGGGCCCCAGCATTTT.

CDR3: CASRSDIGNTIYF. CDR3 nucleotide sequence: TGTGCCAGCAGGTCCGACATAGGAAACACCATATATTTT. This chain connects TRBV2 to TRBJ1-3; no reliable D call. Germline assignment: CDR1 SNHLY and CDR2 FYNNEI. The V gene lost 6 bases and the J gene lost 4 bases, with 10 bases spanning the gap. This CDR3 has 13 residues.

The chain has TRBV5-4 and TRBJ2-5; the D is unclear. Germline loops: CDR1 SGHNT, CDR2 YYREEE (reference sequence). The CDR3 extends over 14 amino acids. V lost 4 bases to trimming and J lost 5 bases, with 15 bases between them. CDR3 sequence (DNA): TGTGCCAGCAGCGAGGCTGCGGTCCAGGAGACCCAGTACTTC. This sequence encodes CASSEAAVQETQYF.

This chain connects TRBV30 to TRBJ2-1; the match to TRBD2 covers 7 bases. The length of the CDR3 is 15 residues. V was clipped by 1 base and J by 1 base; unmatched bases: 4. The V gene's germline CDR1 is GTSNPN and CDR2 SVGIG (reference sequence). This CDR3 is CAWSAVSGSYNEQFF. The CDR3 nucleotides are TGTGCCTGGAGTGCGGTTAGCGGGTCCTACAATGAGCAGTTCTTC.

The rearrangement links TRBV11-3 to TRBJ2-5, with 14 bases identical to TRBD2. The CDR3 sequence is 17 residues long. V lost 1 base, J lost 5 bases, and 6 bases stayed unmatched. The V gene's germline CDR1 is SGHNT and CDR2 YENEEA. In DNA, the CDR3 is TGTGCCAGCAGCTTAGGACTAGCGGGGGGGAGAGAGGAGACCCAGTACTTC. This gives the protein CASSLGLAGGREETQYF.

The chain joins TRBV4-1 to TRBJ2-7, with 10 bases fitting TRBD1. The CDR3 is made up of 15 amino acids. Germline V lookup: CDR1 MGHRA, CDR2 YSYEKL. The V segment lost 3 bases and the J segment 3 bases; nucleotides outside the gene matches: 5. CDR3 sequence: CASSHMTGGLYEQYF. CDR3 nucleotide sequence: TGCGCCAGCAGCCATATGACAGGGGGCCTCTACGAGCAGTACTTC.

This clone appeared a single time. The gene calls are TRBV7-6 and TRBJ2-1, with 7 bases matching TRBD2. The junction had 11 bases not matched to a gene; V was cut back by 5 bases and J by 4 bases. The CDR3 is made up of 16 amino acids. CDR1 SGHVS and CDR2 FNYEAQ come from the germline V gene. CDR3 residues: CASSHAAGDPYNEQFF. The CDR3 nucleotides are TGTGCCAGCAGCCACGCTGCGGGAGACCCTTACAATGAGCAGTTCTTC.

CDR3 sequence reads: CASSVAGSNQPQHF. CDR3 nucleotides: TGTGCCAGCAGCGTAGCAGGGAGCAATCAGCCCCAGCATTTT. This chain links TRBV9 with TRBJ1-5; TRBD1 might be the D (5 bases). Looked up from germline, CDR1 is SGDLS and CDR2 is YYNGEE. This CDR3 spans 14 amino acids. V was pared by 0 bases and J by 1 base, with 5 bases between.

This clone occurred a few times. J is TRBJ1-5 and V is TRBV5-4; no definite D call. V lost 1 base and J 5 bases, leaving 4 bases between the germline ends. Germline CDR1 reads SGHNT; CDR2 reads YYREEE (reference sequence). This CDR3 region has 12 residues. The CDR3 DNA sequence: TGTGCCAGCAGCTTGCCGTATCAGCCCCAGCATTTT. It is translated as CASSLPYQPQHF.

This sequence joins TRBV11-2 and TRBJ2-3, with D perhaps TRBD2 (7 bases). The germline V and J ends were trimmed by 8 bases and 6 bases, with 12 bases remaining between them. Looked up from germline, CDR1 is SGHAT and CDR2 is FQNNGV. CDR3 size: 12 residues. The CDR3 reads CASRGGADTQYF. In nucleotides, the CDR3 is TGTGCCAGCCGAGGGGGGGCCGATACGCAGTATTTT.

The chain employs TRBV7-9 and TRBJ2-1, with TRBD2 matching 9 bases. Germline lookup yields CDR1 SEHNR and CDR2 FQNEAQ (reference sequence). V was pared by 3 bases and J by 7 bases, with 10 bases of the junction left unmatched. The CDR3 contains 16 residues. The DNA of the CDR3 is TGTGCCAGCAGCTTCGTACCGGGACTAGCCACAAATGAGCAGTTCTTC. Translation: CASSFVPGLATNEQFF.

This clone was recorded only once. CDR3 loop: CASSPGTSGSGEQFF. The CDR3 DNA follows: TGTGCCAGCAGTCCCGGGACTAGCGGGAGTGGAGAGCAGTTCTTC. V gene TRBV6-4 combines with J gene TRBJ2-1; 14 bases are shared with TRBD2. The CDR3 contains 15 residues. Trimming cost V 5 bases and J 10 bases; bases outside gene matches: 7. The germline V gene encodes CDR1 MRHNA and CDR2 SNTAGT.

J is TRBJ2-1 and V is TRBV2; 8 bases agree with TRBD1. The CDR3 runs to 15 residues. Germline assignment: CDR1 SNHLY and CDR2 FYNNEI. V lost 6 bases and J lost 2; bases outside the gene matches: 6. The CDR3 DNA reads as TGTGCCAGCAGCGAGGACAGGGCCACCTACAATGAGCAGTTCTTC. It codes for CASSEDRATYNEQFF.

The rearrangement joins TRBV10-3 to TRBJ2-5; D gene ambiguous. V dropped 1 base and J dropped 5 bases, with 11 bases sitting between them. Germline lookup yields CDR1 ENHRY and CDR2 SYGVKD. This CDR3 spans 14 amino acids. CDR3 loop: CAISELMATETQYF. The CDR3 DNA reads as TGTGCCATCAGTGAGTTAATGGCCACGGAGACCCAGTACTTC.

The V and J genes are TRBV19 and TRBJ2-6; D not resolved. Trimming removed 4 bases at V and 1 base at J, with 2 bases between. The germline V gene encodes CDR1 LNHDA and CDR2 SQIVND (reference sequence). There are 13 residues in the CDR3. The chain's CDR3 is CASSTSGANVLTF. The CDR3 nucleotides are TGTGCCAGTAGTACGTCTGGGGCCAACGTCCTGACTTTC.

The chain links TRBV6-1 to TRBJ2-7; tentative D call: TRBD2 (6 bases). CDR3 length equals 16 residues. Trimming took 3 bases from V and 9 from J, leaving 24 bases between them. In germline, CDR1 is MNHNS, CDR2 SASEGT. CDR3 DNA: TGTGCCAGCAGTGAGCGTGCGGGGCGGGGCCCTCCGAGGCAGTACTTC. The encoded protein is CASSERAGRGPPRQYF.

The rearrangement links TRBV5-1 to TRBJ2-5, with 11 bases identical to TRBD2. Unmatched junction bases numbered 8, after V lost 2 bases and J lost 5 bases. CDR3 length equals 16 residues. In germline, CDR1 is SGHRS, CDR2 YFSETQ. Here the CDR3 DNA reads TGCGCCAGCAGCTTTATCCCTAGCGGGGGGTCCGAGACCCAGTACTTC. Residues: CASSFIPSGGSETQYF.

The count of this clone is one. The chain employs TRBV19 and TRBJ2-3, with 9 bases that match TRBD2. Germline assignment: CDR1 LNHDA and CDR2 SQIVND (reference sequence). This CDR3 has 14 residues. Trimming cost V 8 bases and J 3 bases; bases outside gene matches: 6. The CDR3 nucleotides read TGTGCCAGTTCCAGCGGGAGGTTGACAGATACGCAGTATTTT. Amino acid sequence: CASSSGRLTDTQYF.

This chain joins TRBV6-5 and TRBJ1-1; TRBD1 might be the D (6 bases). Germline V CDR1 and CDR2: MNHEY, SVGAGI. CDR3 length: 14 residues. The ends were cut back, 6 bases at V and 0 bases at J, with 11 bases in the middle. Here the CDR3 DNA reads TGTGCCAGCAGAGATCAGGGGATGAACACTGAAGCTTTCTTT. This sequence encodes CASRDQGMNTEAFF.

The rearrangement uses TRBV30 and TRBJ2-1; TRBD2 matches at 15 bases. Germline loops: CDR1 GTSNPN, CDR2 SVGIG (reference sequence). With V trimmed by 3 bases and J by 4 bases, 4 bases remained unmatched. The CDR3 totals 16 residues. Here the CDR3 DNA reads TGTGCCTGGAGCGCCGGGACTAGCGGGAGGTACAATGAGCAGTTCTTC. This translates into CAWSAGTSGRYNEQFF.

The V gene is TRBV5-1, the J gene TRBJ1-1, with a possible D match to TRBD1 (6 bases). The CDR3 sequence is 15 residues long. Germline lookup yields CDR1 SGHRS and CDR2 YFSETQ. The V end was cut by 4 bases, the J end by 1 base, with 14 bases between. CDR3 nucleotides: TGCGCCAGCAGCCTGGAGGACAGAGGGAACACTGAAGCTTTCTTT. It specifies CASSLEDRGNTEAFF.

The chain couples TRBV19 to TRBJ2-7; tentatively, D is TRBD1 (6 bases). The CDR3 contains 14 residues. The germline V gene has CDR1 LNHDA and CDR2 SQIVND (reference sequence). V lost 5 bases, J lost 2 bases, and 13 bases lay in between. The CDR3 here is CASSRTASTYEQYF. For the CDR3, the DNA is TGTGCCAGTAGTCGGACAGCAAGTACCTACGAGCAGTACTTC.

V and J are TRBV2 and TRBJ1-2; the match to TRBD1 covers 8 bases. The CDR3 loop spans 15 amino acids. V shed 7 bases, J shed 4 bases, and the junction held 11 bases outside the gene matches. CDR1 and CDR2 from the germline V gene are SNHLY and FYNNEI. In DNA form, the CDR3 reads TGTGCCAGCACCCGCGGGACAGGCGTCCTCTATGGCTACACCTTC. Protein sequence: CASTRGTGVLYGYTF.

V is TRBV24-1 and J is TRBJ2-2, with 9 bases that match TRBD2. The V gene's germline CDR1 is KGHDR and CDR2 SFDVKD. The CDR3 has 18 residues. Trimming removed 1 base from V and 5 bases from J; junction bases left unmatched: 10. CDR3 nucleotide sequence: TGTGCCACCAGTGATTTCGCTAGCGGGGAGGAAAGGACCGGGGAGCTGTTTTTT. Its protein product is CATSDFASGEERTGELFF.

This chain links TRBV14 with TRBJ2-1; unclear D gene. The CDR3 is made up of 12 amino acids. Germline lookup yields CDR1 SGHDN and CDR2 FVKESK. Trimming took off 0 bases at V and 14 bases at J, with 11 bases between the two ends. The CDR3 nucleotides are TGTGCCAGCAGCCAAGATGGCCTCTTGGAGTTCTTC. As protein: CASSQDGLLEFF.